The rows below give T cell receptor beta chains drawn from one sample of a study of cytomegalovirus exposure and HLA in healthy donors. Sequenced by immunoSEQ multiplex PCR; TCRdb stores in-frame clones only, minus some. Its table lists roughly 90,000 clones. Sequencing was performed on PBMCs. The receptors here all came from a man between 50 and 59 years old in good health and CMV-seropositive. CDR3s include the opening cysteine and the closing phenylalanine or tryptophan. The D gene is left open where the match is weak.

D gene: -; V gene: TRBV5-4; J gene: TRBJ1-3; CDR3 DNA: TGTGCCAGCAGCGTACAGGGCACTGGAAACACCATATATTTT; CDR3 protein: CASSVQGTGNTIYF
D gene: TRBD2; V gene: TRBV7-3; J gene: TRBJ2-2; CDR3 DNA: TGTGCCAGCAGCGGGGGACTAGGCGGGAGAGGCGGGGAGCTGTTTTTT; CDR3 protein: CASSGGLGGRGGELFF
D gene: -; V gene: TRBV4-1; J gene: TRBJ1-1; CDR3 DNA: TGCGCCAGCAGCCAATTTGCGGGGAAGGACCAAACTGAAGCTTTCTTT; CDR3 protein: CASSQFAGKDQTEAFF
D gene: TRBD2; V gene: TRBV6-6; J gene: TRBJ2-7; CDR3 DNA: TGTGCCAGCAGTTTTAGCGGGAGCACCTACGAGCAGTACTTC; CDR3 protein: CASSFSGSTYEQYF
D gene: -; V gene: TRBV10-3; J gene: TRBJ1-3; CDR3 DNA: TGTGCCATCAGTGAGCCGTGGACGGACAGCTCTGGAAACACCATATATTTT; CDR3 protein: CAISEPWTDSSGNTIYF
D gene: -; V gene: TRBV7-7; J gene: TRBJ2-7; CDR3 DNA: TGTGCTAGCAGCCCTCAGGGTTCCCTCTACGAGCAGTACTTC; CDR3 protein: CASSPQGSLYEQYF
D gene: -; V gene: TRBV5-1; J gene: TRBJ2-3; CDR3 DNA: TGCGCCAGCAGCTGGGGGGACGGTGGATCCACAGATACGCAGTATTTT; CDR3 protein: CASSWGDGGSTDTQYF
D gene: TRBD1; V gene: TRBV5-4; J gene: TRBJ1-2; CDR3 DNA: TGTGCCAGCAGCGCTTACAGGGGTGGGAACTATGGCTACACCTTC; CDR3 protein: CASSAYRGGNYGYTF
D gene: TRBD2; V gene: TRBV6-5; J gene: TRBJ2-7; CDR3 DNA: TGTGCCAGCAGTTACTCAGCGGGAGCCGTATCATACGAGCAGTACTTC; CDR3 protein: CASSYSAGAVSYEQYF
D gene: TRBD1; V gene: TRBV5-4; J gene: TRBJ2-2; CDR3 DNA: TGTGCCAGCAGTCCCGACAGGGAGAGGGGAGCCGGGGAGCTGTTTTTT; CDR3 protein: CASSPDRERGAGELFF
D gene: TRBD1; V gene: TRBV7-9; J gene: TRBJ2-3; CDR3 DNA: TGTGCCAGCAGCCACCGGGACAGCCGAGATACGCAGTATTTT; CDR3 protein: CASSHRDSRDTQYF
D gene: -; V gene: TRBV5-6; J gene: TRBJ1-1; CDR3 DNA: TGTGCCAGCAGCTTAACCGCTCGGGACACTGAAGCTTTCTTT; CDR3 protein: CASSLTARDTEAFF
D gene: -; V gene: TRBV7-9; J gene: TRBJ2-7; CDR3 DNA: TGTGCCAGCAGCCCAAGGGGAACAGTATCCTACGAGCAGTACTTC; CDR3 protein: CASSPRGTVSYEQYF
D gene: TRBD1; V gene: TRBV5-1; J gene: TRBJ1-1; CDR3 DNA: TGCGCCAGCAGGCGGCCAGACAGGGGGCTCGGGAACACTGAAGCTTTCTTT; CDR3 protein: CASRRPDRGLGNTEAFF
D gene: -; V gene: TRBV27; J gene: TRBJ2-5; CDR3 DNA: TGTGCCAGCAGTAGAAGGAGATCGGAGACCCAGTACTTC; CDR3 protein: CASSRRRSETQYF
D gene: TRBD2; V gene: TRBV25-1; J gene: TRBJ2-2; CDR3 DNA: TGTGCCAGCAGTGTAGCGGGAGGGCCGTCAGGGGAGCTGTTTTTT; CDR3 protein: CASSVAGGPSGELFF
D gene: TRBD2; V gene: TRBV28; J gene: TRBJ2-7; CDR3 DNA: TGTGCCAGCAGTTCCCCGGGGGGTAGGGGAGAGCAGTACTTC; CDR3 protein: CASSSPGGRGEQYF
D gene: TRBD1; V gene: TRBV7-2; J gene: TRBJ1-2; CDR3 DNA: TGTGCCAGCAGCTTAGAAGGAGGGGGCGCGTTTGGCTACACCTTC; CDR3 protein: CASSLEGGGAFGYTF
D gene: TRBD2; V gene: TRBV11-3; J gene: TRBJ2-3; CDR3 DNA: TGTGCCAGCAGCTTAGCGTGGCTAGCGGGAGTATCGTTAACAGATACGCAGTATTTT; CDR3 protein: CASSLAWLAGVSLTDTQYF
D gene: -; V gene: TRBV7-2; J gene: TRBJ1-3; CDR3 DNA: TGTGCCAGCAGCTTACCCCCCCCGGGAAACACCATATATTTT; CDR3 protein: CASSLPPPGNTIYF
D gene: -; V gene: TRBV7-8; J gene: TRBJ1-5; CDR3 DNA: TGTGCCAGCAGCTTAGGAGGACTCTTTAGCAATCAGCCCCAGCATTTT; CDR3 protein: CASSLGGLFSNQPQHF
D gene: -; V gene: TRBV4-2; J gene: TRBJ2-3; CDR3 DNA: TGTGCCAGCAGCCCGGCCCCGGGACTTCAATCCGTGACAGATACGCAGTATTTT; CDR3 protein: CASSPAPGLQSVTDTQYF
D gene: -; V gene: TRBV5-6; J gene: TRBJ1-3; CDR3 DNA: TGTGCCAGCAGCTTAGAGGGCGGAAACACCATATATTTT; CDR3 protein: CASSLEGGNTIYF
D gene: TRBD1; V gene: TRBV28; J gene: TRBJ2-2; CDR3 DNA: TGTGCCAGCAGCCCGGACAGGGTCTACACCGGGGAGCTGTTTTTT; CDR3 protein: CASSPDRVYTGELFF
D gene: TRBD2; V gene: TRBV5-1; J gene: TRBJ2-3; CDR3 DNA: TGCGCCAGCAGCACGGGACTAGCGGGAGTGGTAACGCAGTATTTT; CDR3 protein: CASSTGLAGVVTQYF
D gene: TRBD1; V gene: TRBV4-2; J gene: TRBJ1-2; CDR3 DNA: TGTGCCAGCAGCCAAGATAGGGGGCTCGTTGGGGGCTACACCTTC; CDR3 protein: CASSQDRGLVGGYTF
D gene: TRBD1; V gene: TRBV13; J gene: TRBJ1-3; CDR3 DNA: TGTGCCAGCAGCCGAACAGGGGTCGGAAACACCATATATTTT; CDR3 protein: CASSRTGVGNTIYF
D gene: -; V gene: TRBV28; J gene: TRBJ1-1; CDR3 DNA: TGTGCCAGCAGTCGAGACACGAACACTGAAGCTTTCTTT; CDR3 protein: CASSRDTNTEAFF
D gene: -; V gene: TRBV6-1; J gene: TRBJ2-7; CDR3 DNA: TGTGCCAGCAGTGCTAGGGGAACCTACGAGCAGTACTTC; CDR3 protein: CASSARGTYEQYF
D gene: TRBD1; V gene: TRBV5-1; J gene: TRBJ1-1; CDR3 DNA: TGCGCCAGCCGTTTAACAGGGGGCACTGAAGCTTTCTTT; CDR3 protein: CASRLTGGTEAFF
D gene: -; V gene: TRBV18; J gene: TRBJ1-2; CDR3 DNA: TGTGCCAGCTCACCAGAGCCCGGGATATATGGCTACACCTTC; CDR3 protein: CASSPEPGIYGYTF
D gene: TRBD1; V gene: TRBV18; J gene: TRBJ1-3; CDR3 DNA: TGTGCCAGCTCACAAAGAGGACAGGAAAACTCTGGAAACACCATATATTTT; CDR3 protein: CASSQRGQENSGNTIYF
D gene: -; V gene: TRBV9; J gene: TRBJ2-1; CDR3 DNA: TGTGCCAGCAGCTCAAAGAGGGATTCCTACAATGAGCAGTTCTTC; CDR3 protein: CASSSKRDSYNEQFF
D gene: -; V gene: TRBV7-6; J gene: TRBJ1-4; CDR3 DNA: TGTGCCAGCAGCCCCCAATCCTTACAGAATAATGAAAAACTGTTTTTT; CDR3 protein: CASSPQSLQNNEKLFF
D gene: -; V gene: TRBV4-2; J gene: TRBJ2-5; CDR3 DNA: TGTGCCAGCAGCCCCCGAGTAGCGGCCCAAGAGACCCAGTACTTC; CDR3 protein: CASSPRVAAQETQYF
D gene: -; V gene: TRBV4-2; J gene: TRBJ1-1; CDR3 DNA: TGTGCCAGCAGCCAAGATCGGGAGACACGAAACACTGAAGCTTTCTTT; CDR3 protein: CASSQDRETRNTEAFF
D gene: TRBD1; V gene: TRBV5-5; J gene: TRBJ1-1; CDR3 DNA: TGTGCCAGCAGCTTTGACAGGGGATTGAACACTGAAGCTTTCTTT; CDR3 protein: CASSFDRGLNTEAFF
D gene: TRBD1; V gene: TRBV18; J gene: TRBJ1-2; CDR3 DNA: TGTGCCAGCTCACCACCGGGACAGGGCCTGATCGGTTATGGCTACACCTTC; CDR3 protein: CASSPPGQGLIGYGYTF
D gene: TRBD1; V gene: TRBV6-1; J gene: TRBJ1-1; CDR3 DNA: TGTGCCAGCAGGCATCAGCAGGGGGGGAACACTGAAGCTTTCTTT; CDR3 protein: CASRHQQGGNTEAFF
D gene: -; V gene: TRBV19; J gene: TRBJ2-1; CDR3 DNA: TGTGCCAGTACCCCGGGACTGGGACTGTACAATGAGCAGTTCTTC; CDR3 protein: CASTPGLGLYNEQFF
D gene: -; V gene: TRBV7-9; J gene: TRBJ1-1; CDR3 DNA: TGTGCCAGCAGCTTAGTTAATAATGAAGCTTTCTTT; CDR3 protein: CASSLVNNEAFF
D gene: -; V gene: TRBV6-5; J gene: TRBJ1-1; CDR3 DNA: TGTGCCAGCAGTTACTCTAGGCAGCCGGGGGGCACTGAAGCTTTCTTT; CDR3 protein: CASSYSRQPGGTEAFF
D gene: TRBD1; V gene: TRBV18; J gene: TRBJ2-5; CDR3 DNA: TGTGCCAGCTCACCACCGGGACAGCGGGAGACCCAGTACTTC; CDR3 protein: CASSPPGQRETQYF
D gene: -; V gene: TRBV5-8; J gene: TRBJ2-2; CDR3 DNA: TGTGCCAGCAGCTTGGTGAGGGCTTCCCCCGGGGAGCTGTTTTTT; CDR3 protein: CASSLVRASPGELFF
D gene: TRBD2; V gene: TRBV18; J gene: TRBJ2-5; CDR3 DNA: TGTGCCAGCTCACCAGGGACTAGCGGATCCCAAGAGACCCAGTACTTC; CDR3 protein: CASSPGTSGSQETQYF
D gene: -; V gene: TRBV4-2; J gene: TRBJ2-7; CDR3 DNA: TGTGCCAGCAGCCGAGAAGACAGGAACGACGAGCAGTACTTC; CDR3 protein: CASSREDRNDEQYF
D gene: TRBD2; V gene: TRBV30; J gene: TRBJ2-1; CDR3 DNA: TGTGCCTGGAGGCCTAGCGGGACCTACAATGAGCAGTTCTTC; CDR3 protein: CAWRPSGTYNEQFF
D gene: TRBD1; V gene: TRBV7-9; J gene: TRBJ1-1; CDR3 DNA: TGTGCCAGCAAGAGGACAGGGGACACTGAAGCTTTCTTT; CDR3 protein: CASKRTGDTEAFF
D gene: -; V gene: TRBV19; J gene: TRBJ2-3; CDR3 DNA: TGTGCCAGTAGTAGCAGGGTCGCAGATACGCAGTATTTT; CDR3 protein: CASSSRVADTQYF
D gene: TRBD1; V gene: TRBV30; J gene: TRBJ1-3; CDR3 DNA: TGTGCCTGGACGGACAGGGCTACCTCTGGAAACACCATATATTTT; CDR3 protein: CAWTDRATSGNTIYF
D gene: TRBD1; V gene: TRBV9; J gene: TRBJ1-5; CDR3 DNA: TGTGCCAGCAGCAGACAGGGTAGCAATCAGCCCCAGCATTTT; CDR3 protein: CASSRQGSNQPQHF
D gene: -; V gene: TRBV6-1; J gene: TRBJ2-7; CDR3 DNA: TGTGCCAGCAGTGAAGCGAGGGAGCAGTACTTC; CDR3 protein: CASSEAREQYF
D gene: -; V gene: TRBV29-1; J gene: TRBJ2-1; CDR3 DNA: TGCAGCGTTGAAATGAGGTCCGAGCAGTTCTTC; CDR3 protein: CSVEMRSEQFF